Below are 7 T cell receptor beta chains sequenced from a single sample in a study of blood T cell repertoires in COVID-19. Assay: immunoSEQ multiplex PCR; the TCRdb copy retains only in-frame clones and omits some. The repertoire includes 300,000 to 400,000 clones, 87% of them detected once, and about 6% sits in the top ten. Material for sequencing was peripheral blood. These receptors were taken from a woman in her fifties or sixties with COVID-19, enrolled during active disease.

Only one count was recorded for this clone. The rearrangement uses TRBV10-3 and TRBJ2-2; weak D call: TRBD2 (5 bases). Germline CDR1 ENHRY, CDR2 SYGVKD. Trimming left V 3 bases short and J 3 bases short, with 14 bases between. The CDR3 loop spans 16 amino acids. CDR3 loop: CAISDGDPRDTGELFF. The CDR3 nucleotides are TGTGCCATCAGTGATGGCGATCCGAGGGACACCGGGGAGCTGTTTTTT.

This clone was counted at least ten times. The V call is TRBV6-5, the J call TRBJ2-3, with D tentatively TRBD1 (7 bases). Germline CDR1 and CDR2: MNHEY and SVGAGI. V was cut by 4 bases and J by 0 bases, with 11 bases left in between. This CDR3 has 15 amino acids. The CDR3: CASSSRGTSTDTQYF. The DNA for the CDR3 is TGTGCCAGCAGTTCCAGGGGGACTAGCACAGATACGCAGTATTTT.

The V gene is TRBV10-3, the J gene TRBJ2-3; D unresolved. CDR1 and CDR2 from the germline V gene are ENHRY and SYGVKD. V was clipped by 6 bases and J by 2 bases, with 9 bases between them. CDR3 length equals 13 residues. This CDR3 is CAISQIHTDTQYF. The DNA for the CDR3 is TGTGCCATCAGCCAGATACACACAGATACGCAGTATTTT.

The rearrangement links TRBV7-8 to TRBJ1-2; TRBD1 aligns across 10 bases. Trimming cost V 5 bases and J 1 base; bases outside gene matches: 10. Germline CDR1 is SGHVS and CDR2 is FQNEAQ. The CDR3 contains 17 residues. In DNA, the CDR3 is TGTGCCAGCAGCCGCACCGGGACAGGGGCCATTAACTATGGCTACACCTTC. It codes for CASSRTGTGAINYGYTF.

The V call is TRBV6-5, the J call TRBJ1-3; D is unresolved. The CDR3 is 13 amino acids. Germline loops: CDR1 MNHEY, CDR2 SVGAGI. Trimming shortened V by 7 bases and J by 4 bases, and 11 bases separated the two germline ends. The CDR3 is CASKAGAGNTIYF. CDR3 bases: TGTGCCAGCAAAGCAGGTGCAGGAAACACCATATATTTT.

The rearrangement links TRBV2 to TRBJ2-7, with D tentatively TRBD2 (5 bases). Germline-derived CDR1 and CDR2 are SNHLY and FYNNEI. The CDR3 consists of 15 residues. Trimming shortened V by 6 bases and J by 0 bases, and 15 bases separated the two germline ends. The CDR3 reads CASRGAGSPSYEQYF. The DNA of the CDR3 is TGTGCCAGCAGGGGAGCTGGTAGCCCCTCCTACGAGCAGTACTTC.

V and J are TRBV5-1 and TRBJ2-1; D possibly corresponds to TRBD2 (5 bases). The V gene lost 0 bases and the J gene lost 2 bases, with 12 bases spanning the gap. The CDR3 is 16 amino acids. The germline V gene encodes CDR1 SGHRS and CDR2 YFSETQ. CDR3: CASSLGEPRAYNEQFF. CDR3 DNA sequence: TGCGCCAGCAGCTTGGGGGAGCCGCGTGCCTACAATGAGCAGTTCTTC.